One sample yielded the 15 T cell receptor beta chains listed below, sequenced in a study of regulatory T cells in long-lasting Graves disease (dated by TCRdb to the early 2020s). The library was prepared using multiplex PCR. Instrument used: Illumina HiSeq 4000. CDR3 regions were amplified by Arm-PCR with iRepertoire HTBI primers to construct TCR beta libraries. TCRdb reran the public reads through fastp at Q25 and MiXCR, keeping productive beta chains. Each record represents a unique CDR3 protein, reported with the most common genes and DNA among its rows. Across this sample there are around 460,000 distinct CDR3 sequences, with roughly 22% seen only once. The ten top clones hold around 13% of the sample. Sample time point, as interpreted from the label and publication: persistent/refractory GD, antithyroid drugs over 5 years with positive TRAb. RNA was extracted from PBMCs in TRIzol for both TCR sequencing and RNA sequencing.

Material: peripheral blood mononuclear cells (PBMCs), obtained when the disease was refractory, from a patient treated with antithyroid drugs. These receptors were collected from a female donor with Graves disease.

This clonotype was detected a few times. The rearrangement joins TRBV6-1 to TRBJ1-3; no clear D. Germline loops: CDR1 MNHNS, CDR2 SASEGT. Trimming pared 6 bases from V and 0 bases from J, leaving 12 bases between. The CDR3 length is 15 residues. Here the CDR3 DNA reads TGTGCCAGCAGCATCGGAGGCTTCTCTGGAAACACCATATATTTT. Translating gives CASSIGGFSGNTIYF.

Regarding this clonotype: A much larger clone sits a single nucleotide away, making a read error possible. The chain links TRBV5-1 to TRBJ2-7, with D possibly being TRBD1 (6 bases). The germline V and J ends were trimmed by 2 bases and 8 bases, with 17 bases remaining between them. This CDR3 is built from 14 residues. Germline assignment: CDR1 SGHRS and CDR2 YFSETQ. The CDR3 DNA sequence: TGCGCCAGCAGCTTACAGGGTTCATTACAGAAGCAGTACTTC. Translation gives CASSLQGSLQKQYF.

This clonotype has only a few counts. The rearrangement links TRBV10-3 to TRBJ1-1, with D possibly being TRBD1 (5 bases). The CDR3 covers 13 residues. V lost 10 bases, J lost 1 base, and 13 bases lay in between. From germline, CDR1 is ENHRY and CDR2 SYGVKD. CDR3 sequence: CATIDSENTEAFF. The CDR3 nucleotides are TGTGCCACCATCGACAGTGAGAACACTGAAGCTTTCTTT.

In this sample, this clonotype turned up a few times. V usage is TRBV9 and J usage is TRBJ2-2; 9 positions match TRBD2. With V trimmed by 0 bases and J by 3 bases, 6 bases remained unmatched. Germline V gene lookup returns CDR1 SGDLS and CDR2 YYNGEE. This CDR3 has 17 residues. The DNA of the CDR3 is TGTGCCAGCAGCGTAGGGCTAGCGGGGACACACACCGGGGAGCTGTTTTTT. Protein: CASSVGLAGTHTGELFF.

The CDR3 is CASSPQDGYTEAFF. The DNA of the CDR3 is TGCGCCAGCAGCCCACAAGACGGCTACACTGAAGCTTTCTTT. This chain links TRBV5-1 with TRBJ1-1; D gene unclear. CDR1 and CDR2 (germline): SGHRS, YFSETQ. V lost 4 bases and J 3 bases, leaving 13 bases between the germline ends. This CDR3 is 14 amino acids long.

To note about this clonotype: A read error may produce the germline difference seen at one junction end. This rearrangement joins TRBV20-1 to TRBJ1-1, with D perhaps matching TRBD1 (6 bases). The CDR3 covers 15 residues. CDR1 and CDR2 from the germline V gene are DFQATT and SNEGSKA (reference sequence). CDR3 DNA sequence: TGCGGTGCTAAGGACAGTCGAGGAATGAACACTGAAGCTTTCTTT. Its translation: CGAKDSRGMNTEAFF.

This clonotype was detected a few times. This chain joins TRBV7-8 and TRBJ1-1, with D possibly being TRBD1 (6 bases). Per the germline V gene, CDR1 is SGHVS and CDR2 is FQNEAQ. The CDR3 is 14 residues long. Between the trimmed V and J ends, which lost 1 base and 7 bases, there was a span of 13 bases. CDR3: CASSLVVGAGEAFF. The DNA of the CDR3 is TGTGCCAGCAGCTTAGTCGTGGGGGCTGGTGAAGCTTTCTTT.

There are a few counts of this clonotype. The chain joins TRBV6-1 to TRBJ1-5; D ambiguous. The CDR3 sequence is 13 residues long. Trimming pared 6 bases from V and 10 bases from J, leaving 16 bases between. From germline, CDR1 is MNHNS and CDR2 SASEGT. The CDR3 DNA follows: TGTGCCAGCAGCCGACGGACGGCCCTTCCCCAGCATTTT. Protein sequence: CASSRRTALPQHF.

As regards this clonotype: Just one base apart from a much larger clone, this may be a read error. The CDR3 DNA reads as TGTGCCAGCAGTTTTTCCGGGACGGAAGAGCGGTACTTC. It specifies CASSFSGTEERYF. The rearrangement uses TRBV2 and TRBJ2-7; D is possibly TRBD1 or TRBD2 (5 bases each). Germline V gene lookup returns CDR1 SNHLY and CDR2 FYNNEI. This CDR3 has 13 residues.

This clonotype came up a few times. The V gene is TRBV6-4, the J gene TRBJ1-6; 7 bases are a match to TRBD1. V shed 4 bases, J shed 10 bases, and the junction held 4 bases outside the gene matches. The CDR3 is 13 amino acids. CDR1 is MRHNA, CDR2 SNTAGT, per germline. The CDR3 spells CASSGPGGSPLHF. The CDR3 DNA sequence: TGTGCCAGCAGTGGCCCAGGGGGATCACCCCTCCACTTT.

As concerns this clonotype: This may be a read error, as it is one base from a much larger clone. The rearrangement joins TRBV7-2 to TRBJ2-7; D uncertain. Trimming took 5 bases from V and 6 from J, leaving 11 bases between them. The length of the CDR3 is 12 residues. CDR1 and CDR2 (germline): SGHTA, FQGNSA. The CDR3 DNA reads as TGTGCCAGCAGCCTTCCTAGGTGCGAGCAGTACTTC. Amino acids: CASSLPRCEQYF.

This clonotype was recorded a few times. A clone one base away is much larger, so this may be a read error. The chain employs TRBV20-1 and TRBJ2-5, with D uncertain. Deletions cut 0 bases from V and 5 bases from J, with 4 bases between. Germline V gives CDR1 DFQATT, CDR2 SNEGSKA (reference sequence). The CDR3 runs 11 residues. This CDR3 reads CSAREGETQYF. CDR3 coding DNA: TGCAGTGCTAGAGAGGGGGAGACCCAGTACTTC.

V usage is TRBV7-2 and J usage is TRBJ2-7, with 10 bases fitting TRBD1. Germline values: CDR1 SGHTA, CDR2 FQGNSA. The CDR3 spans 16 residues. J lost 3 bases, V lost 5 bases, and 10 bases had no gene match. CDR3 sequence reads: CASSQTGGYGSYEQYF. DNA for the CDR3: TGTGCCAGCAGCCAGACAGGGGGCTACGGGAGCTACGAGCAGTACTTC.

This clonotype came up many times. The chain uses TRBV12-3 or TRBV12-4 and TRBJ2-7, with unresolved D. The V gene lost 6 bases and the J gene lost 1 base, with 10 bases spanning the gap. The CDR3 has 13 residues. The CDR3, as DNA: TGTGCCAGCAGCCGTGCTTCATCCTACGAGCAGTACTTC. Its translation is CASSRASSYEQYF.

The chain links TRBV18 to TRBJ1-2; D is perhaps TRBD1 (6 bases). The length of the CDR3 is 13 residues. Germline-derived CDR1 and CDR2 are KGHSH and LQKENI. V lost 3 bases and J 8 bases, leaving 13 bases between the germline ends. The CDR3 loop reads CASSPPRQDGYTF. The CDR3 nucleotides read TGTGCCAGCTCACCCCCACGACAGGACGGCTACACCTTC.